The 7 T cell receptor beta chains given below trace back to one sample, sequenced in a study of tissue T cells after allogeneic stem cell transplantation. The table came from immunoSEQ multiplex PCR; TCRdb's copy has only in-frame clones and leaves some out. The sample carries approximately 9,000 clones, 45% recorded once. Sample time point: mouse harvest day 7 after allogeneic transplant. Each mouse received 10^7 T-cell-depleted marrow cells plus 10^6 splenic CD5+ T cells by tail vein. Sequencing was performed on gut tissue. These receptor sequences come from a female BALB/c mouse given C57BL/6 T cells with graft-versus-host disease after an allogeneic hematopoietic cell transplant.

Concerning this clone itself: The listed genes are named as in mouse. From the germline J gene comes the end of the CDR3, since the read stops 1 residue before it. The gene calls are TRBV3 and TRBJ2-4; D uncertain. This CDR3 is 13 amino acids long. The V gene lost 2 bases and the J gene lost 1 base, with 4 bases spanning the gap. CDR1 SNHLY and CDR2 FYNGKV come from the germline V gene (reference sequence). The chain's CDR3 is CASSLFRQNTLYF. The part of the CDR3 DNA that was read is TGTGCCAGCAGCTTATTCCGTCAAAACACCTTGTAC.

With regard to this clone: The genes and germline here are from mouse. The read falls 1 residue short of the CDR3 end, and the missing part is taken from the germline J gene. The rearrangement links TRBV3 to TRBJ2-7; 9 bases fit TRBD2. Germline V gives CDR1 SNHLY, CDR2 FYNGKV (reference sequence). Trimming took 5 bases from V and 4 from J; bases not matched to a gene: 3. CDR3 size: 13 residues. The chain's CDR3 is CASSRDWEYEQYF. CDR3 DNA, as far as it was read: TGTGCCAGCAGCCGGGACTGGGAATATGAACAGTAC.

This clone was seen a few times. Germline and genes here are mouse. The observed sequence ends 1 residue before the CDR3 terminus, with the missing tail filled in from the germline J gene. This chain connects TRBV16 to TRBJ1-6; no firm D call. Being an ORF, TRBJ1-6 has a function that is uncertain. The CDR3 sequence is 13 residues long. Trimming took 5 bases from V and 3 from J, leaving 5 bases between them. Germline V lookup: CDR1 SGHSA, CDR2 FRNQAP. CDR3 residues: CASSQNYNSPLYF. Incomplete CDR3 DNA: TGTGCAAGCAGCCAAAACTATAATTCGCCCCTCTAC.

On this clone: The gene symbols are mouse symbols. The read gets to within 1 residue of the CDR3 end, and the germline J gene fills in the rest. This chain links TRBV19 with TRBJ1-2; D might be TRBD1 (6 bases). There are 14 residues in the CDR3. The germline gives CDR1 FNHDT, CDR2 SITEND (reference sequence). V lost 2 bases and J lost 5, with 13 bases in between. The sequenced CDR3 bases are TGTGCCAGCAGTATGTGGGGGCGAGGGTCCGACTACACC. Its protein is CASSMWGRGSDYT. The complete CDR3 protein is CASSMWGRGSDYTF.

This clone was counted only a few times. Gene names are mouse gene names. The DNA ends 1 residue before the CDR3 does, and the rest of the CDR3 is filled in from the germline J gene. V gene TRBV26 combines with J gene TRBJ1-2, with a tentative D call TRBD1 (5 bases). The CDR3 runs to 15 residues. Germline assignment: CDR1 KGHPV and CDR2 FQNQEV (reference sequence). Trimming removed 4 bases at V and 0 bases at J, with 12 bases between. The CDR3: CASSPLSGANSDYTF. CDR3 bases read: TGTGCCAGCAGTCCTCTGTCGGGGGCAAACTCCGACTACACC. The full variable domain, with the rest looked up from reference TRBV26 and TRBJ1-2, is NSKVIQTPRYLVKGQGQKAKMRCIPEKGHPVVFWYQQNKNNEFKFLINFQNQEVLQQIDMTEKRFSAECPSNSPCSLEIQSSEAGDSALYLCASSPLSGANSDYTFGSGTRLLVI.

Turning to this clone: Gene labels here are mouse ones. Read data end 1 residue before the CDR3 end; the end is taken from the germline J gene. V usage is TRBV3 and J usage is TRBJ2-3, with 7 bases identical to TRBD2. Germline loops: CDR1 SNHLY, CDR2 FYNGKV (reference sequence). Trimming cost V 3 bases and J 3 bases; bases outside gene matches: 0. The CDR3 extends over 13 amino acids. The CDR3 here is CASSLTGAETLYF. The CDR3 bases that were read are TGTGCCAGCAGCTTGACTGGGGCAGAAACGCTGTAT.

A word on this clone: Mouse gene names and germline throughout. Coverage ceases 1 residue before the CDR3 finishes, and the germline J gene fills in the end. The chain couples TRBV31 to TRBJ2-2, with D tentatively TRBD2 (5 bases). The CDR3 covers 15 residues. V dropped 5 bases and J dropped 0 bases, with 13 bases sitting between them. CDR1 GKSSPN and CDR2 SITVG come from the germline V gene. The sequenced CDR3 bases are TGTGCCTGGGAGAAATGGGGAACAAACACCGGGCAGCTCTAC. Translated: CAWEKWGTNTGQLY. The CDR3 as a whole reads CAWEKWGTNTGQLYF.